The 25 T cell receptor beta chains below were found in one sample sequenced in a study of CD8 T cells in ankylosing spondylitis. From the 5' RACE reads, TCRdb called clonotypes with MiXCR, one entry per CDR3 protein. The repertoire holds 400,000 or so distinct CDR3 sequences, roughly a quarter seen once, with 0.89% in the top ten. Findings and limits, study-wide: Seemingly distinctive of ankylosing spondylitis blood was a TCR beta motif formed by eight highly homologous variants.

For these TCRs, the target antigens are not known. The sequencing input was blood, either unsorted or a sorted T cell fraction (not recorded which). These TCRs come from a male donor with ankylosing spondylitis.

This clonotype was picked up a small number of times. The chain employs TRBV5-1 and TRBJ1-6; 12 nucleotides match TRBD1. There are 17 residues in the CDR3. V lost 4 bases, J lost 11 bases, and 13 bases stayed unmatched. Germline assignment: CDR1 SGHRS and CDR2 YFSETQ. For the CDR3, the DNA is TGCGCCAGCAGCCCAAGTCCCGGGACAGGGGGCGGTGCACCCCTCCACTTT. This gives the protein CASSPSPGTGGGAPLHF. Variable domain in full (rest from reference TRBV5-1 and TRBJ1-6): KAGVTQTPRYLIKTRGQQVTLSCSPISGHRSVSWYQQTPGQGLQFLFEYFSETQRNKGNFPGRFSGRQFSNSRSEMNVSTLELGDSALYLCASSPSPGTGGGAPLHFGNGTRLTVT.

The V and J genes are TRBV29-1 and TRBJ2-1; the match to TRBD2 covers 9 bases. CDR1 is SQVTM and CDR2 is ANQGSEA in the germline V gene. Trimming took 4 bases from V and 4 from J; bases not matched to a gene: 2. This CDR3 contains 13 residues. CDR3 loop: CSVGGRDYNEQFF. The DNA of the CDR3 is TGCAGCGTTGGCGGGAGGGATTACAATGAGCAGTTCTTC.

This rearrangement joins TRBV5-1 to TRBJ2-5; 12 bases are a match to TRBD1. The CDR3 covers 15 residues. The germline V gene encodes CDR1 SGHRS and CDR2 YFSETQ. The trim removed 4 bases at V and 4 bases at J, leaving 5 bases unmatched. The CDR3 here is CASSIAGQGAETQYF. DNA for the CDR3: TGCGCCAGCAGCATTGCGGGACAGGGGGCAGAGACCCAGTACTTC.

This chain joins TRBV6-5 and TRBJ2-1, with D uncertain. Germline V gene data show CDR1 as MNHEY and CDR2 as SVGAGI. Between the trimmed V and J ends, which lost 6 bases and 5 bases, there was a span of 5 bases. CDR3 size: 11 residues. CDR3 bases: TGTGCCAGCAGGGCTGACAATGAGCAGTTCTTC. Its protein product is CASRADNEQFF.

The chain uses TRBV5-1 and TRBJ2-1; no clear D. The germline gives CDR1 SGHRS, CDR2 YFSETQ. This CDR3 is 13 amino acids long. V was trimmed by 4 bases and J by 8 bases, leaving 13 bases between them. The CDR3 nucleotides read TGCGCCAGCAGCACCCCACCTGGGGATGAGCAGTTCTTC. This translates into CASSTPPGDEQFF.

This clonotype was detected only a few times. V and J are TRBV5-1 and TRBJ1-6, with 8 bases lining up with TRBD1. Germline lookup yields CDR1 SGHRS and CDR2 YFSETQ. The CDR3 has 14 residues. With 6 bases clipped from V and 5 bases from J, the junction kept 4 bases outside the gene matches. The DNA for the CDR3 is TGCGCCAGCATGCAGGGGGCTGATAATTCACCCCTCCACTTT. This codes for CASMQGADNSPLHF.

The chain recombines TRBV11-2 with TRBJ2-1; D is undetermined. The CDR3 consists of 16 residues. Per germline, CDR1 SGHAT and CDR2 FQNNGV. V lost 5 bases to trimming and J lost 0 bases, with 14 bases between them. The CDR3 sequence is CASSPGPPPSYNEQFF. CDR3 nucleotide sequence: TGTGCCAGCAGCCCCGGGCCTCCCCCCTCCTACAATGAGCAGTTCTTC.

The sample holds a few counts of this clonotype. This rearrangement joins TRBV24-1 to TRBJ2-3, with a possible D match to TRBD1 (6 bases). This CDR3 is 16 amino acids long. V lost 9 bases, J lost 2 bases, and 20 bases lay in between. Germline V gene data show CDR1 as KGHDR and CDR2 as SFDVKD. The CDR3 sequence is CATQGVKSGDTDTQYF. Written as DNA, the CDR3 is TGTGCCACCCAGGGAGTCAAGTCAGGGGACACAGATACGCAGTATTTT.

The rearrangement joins TRBV20-1 to TRBJ2-3, with 11 bases identical to TRBD2. Trimming cost V 6 bases and J 7 bases; bases outside gene matches: 18. Germline CDR1 DFQATT, CDR2 SNEGSKA (reference sequence). The CDR3 contains 17 residues. CDR3 amino acids: CSAIKVFIAGGPHTQYF. CDR3 bases: TGCAGTGCCATCAAAGTTTTTATAGCGGGAGGGCCGCATACGCAGTATTTT.

The chain uses TRBV10-3 and TRBJ2-7, with 8 bases matching TRBD2. V trimming: 7 bases; J trimming: 1 base; junction bases outside the gene matches: 6. CDR1 is ENHRY and CDR2 is SYGVKD in the germline V gene. The CDR3 loop spans 14 amino acids. The CDR3 DNA sequence: TGTGCCATCAAAGGGACTAGTAGGTCCTACGAGCAGTACTTC. As protein: CAIKGTSRSYEQYF.

The sample holds a few counts of this clonotype. This chain's CDR3 is CSAETSGFNEQFF. The CDR3 coding sequence is TGCAGTGCCGAGACTAGCGGTTTCAATGAGCAGTTCTTC. The J gene is TRBJ2-1, the V gene TRBV20-1; 9 nucleotides match TRBD2. The ends lost 6 bases at V and 6 bases at J; junction bases unmatched: 6. The CDR3 spans 13 residues. Germline assignment: CDR1 DFQATT and CDR2 SNEGSKA (reference sequence).

This clonotype has just a few counts. V and J are TRBV12-5 and TRBJ2-3; possibly TRBD2 for D (5 bases). Germline assignment: CDR1 LGHNT and CDR2 FRNRAP. The CDR3 has 16 amino acids. V lost 1 base to trimming and J lost 4 bases, with 15 bases between them. In nucleotides, the CDR3 is TGTGCTAGTGGTTTGGACCTAGCTCCCGGGGCAGATACGCAGTATTTT. It codes for CASGLDLAPGADTQYF.

The chain employs TRBV10-2 and TRBJ2-1; the match to TRBD1 covers 9 bases. Trimming removed 4 bases from V and 5 bases from J; junction bases left unmatched: 6. This CDR3 has 15 residues. Germline V CDR1 and CDR2: WSHSY, SAAADI. CDR3 amino acids: CASSGGQGWDNEQFF. For the CDR3, the DNA is TGCGCCAGCAGTGGAGGACAGGGGTGGGACAATGAGCAGTTCTTC.

This clonotype was counted between two and nine times. The CDR3 loop is CAISASGRDGTDTQYF. DNA for the CDR3: TGTGCCATCAGTGCTAGCGGGAGAGACGGCACAGATACGCAGTATTTT. The gene calls are TRBV10-3 and TRBJ2-3, with 10 positions matching TRBD2. The CDR3 consists of 16 residues. V shed 4 bases, J shed 1 base, and the junction held 5 bases outside the gene matches. The V gene's germline CDR1 is ENHRY and CDR2 SYGVKD.

This clonotype has only a few counts. The gene calls are TRBV7-2 and TRBJ2-7; 7 bases are a match to TRBD2. V shed 1 base and J 4 bases; nucleotides not matched to a gene: 4. Germline V gene data show CDR1 as SGHTA and CDR2 as FQGNSA. The CDR3 spans 14 residues. CDR3 coding DNA: TGTGCCAGCAGCTTAGGACCTAGCGGTTACGAGCAGTACGTC. Encoded protein: CASSLGPSGYEQYV.

This clonotype turned up a few times. This chain links TRBV5-1 with TRBJ2-3; 7 positions match TRBD1. There are 14 residues in the CDR3. The germline V gene has CDR1 SGHRS and CDR2 YFSETQ. V gave up 4 bases and J gave up 3 bases; unmatched junction bases: 5. The CDR3 DNA reads as TGCGCCAGCAGCCCGGCGACAGGGACAGATACGCAGTATTTT. Translating it yields CASSPATGTDTQYF.

This clonotype occurred a few times. This chain connects TRBV29-1 to TRBJ2-1, with 11 nucleotides matching TRBD2. The CDR3 totals 15 residues. V shed 6 bases and J 4 bases; nucleotides not matched to a gene: 8. CDR1 is SQVTM and CDR2 is ANQGSEA in the germline V gene. For the CDR3, the DNA is TGCAGCGTCGCTCCGACTAGCGGGACTTACAATGAGCAGTTCTTC. This codes for CSVAPTSGTYNEQFF.

J is TRBJ2-3 and V is TRBV4-2; D perhaps matches TRBD2 (5 bases). This CDR3 has 13 amino acids. Looked up from germline, CDR1 is LGHNA and CDR2 is YNFKEQ. V was trimmed by 1 base and J by 5 bases, leaving 7 bases between them. This CDR3 is CASSQGGEDTQYF. Here the CDR3 DNA reads TGTGCCAGCAGCCAAGGGGGAGAAGATACGCAGTATTTT.

The V and J genes are TRBV20-1 and TRBJ2-1, with a tentative D call TRBD2 (6 bases). V lost 6 bases, J lost 2 bases, and 17 bases lay in between. Germline CDR1 reads DFQATT; CDR2 reads SNEGSKA (reference sequence). The CDR3 loop spans 15 amino acids. The CDR3 is CSAHGGAIPYNEQFF. The CDR3 DNA is TGCAGTGCCCACGGAGGGGCTATACCCTACAATGAGCAGTTCTTC.

The V gene is TRBV9, the J gene TRBJ2-7; D is perhaps TRBD2 (5 bases). The CDR3 extends over 14 amino acids. V was pared by 0 bases and J by 1 base, with 8 bases between. Germline loops: CDR1 SGDLS, CDR2 YYNGEE. The chain's CDR3 is CASSVGTYSYEQYF. CDR3 DNA: TGTGCCAGCAGCGTAGGGACTTATTCCTACGAGCAGTACTTC.

The gene calls are TRBV12-3 or TRBV12-4 and TRBJ1-2; D call uncertain. The CDR3 sequence is 11 residues long. V was trimmed by 4 bases and J by 3 bases, leaving 3 bases between them. The CDR3 here is CASSYHYGYTF. The CDR3, as DNA: TGTGCCAGCAGTTATCACTATGGCTACACCTTC.

The chain couples TRBV19 to TRBJ2-1; 11 bases match TRBD2. The CDR3 has 15 amino acids. The J segment lost 2 bases and the V segment lost 8 bases, leaving 5 bases of the junction unmatched. Germline CDR1 LNHDA, CDR2 SQIVND (reference sequence). CDR3 in amino acids: CASRLLAGAYNEQFF. The CDR3 nucleotides read TGTGCCAGTCGCTTACTAGCGGGAGCCTACAATGAGCAGTTCTTC.

This clonotype has a handful of counts. The chain carries TRBV27 and TRBJ2-7; a weak D match, TRBD2 (5 bases). The CDR3 length is 14 residues. The germline CDR1 and CDR2 sequences are MNHEY and SMNVEV (reference sequence). Trimming removed 0 bases at V and 1 base at J, with 7 bases between. The CDR3 nucleotides read TGTGCCAGCAGTTTATCGCGGAGGTCCTACGAGCAGTACTTC. It specifies CASSLSRRSYEQYF.

The V gene is TRBV7-2, the J gene TRBJ1-4; D unresolved. This CDR3 comprises 14 residues. V was cut by 1 base and J by 8 bases, with 11 bases left in between. The germline CDR1 and CDR2 sequences are SGHTA and FQGNSA. CDR3 nucleotide sequence: TGTGCCAGCAGCTTAGTCCGTAGGAACGAAAAACTGTTTTTT. Amino acids: CASSLVRRNEKLFF.

The chain links TRBV5-1 to TRBJ2-1; TRBD2 matches at 11 bases. J was trimmed by 10 bases and V by 2 bases; bases with no gene match: 8. The CDR3 covers 15 residues. Germline V gene sequence: CDR1 SGHRS, CDR2 YFSETQ. The DNA of the CDR3 is TGCGCCAGCAGCTTAGAGCTAGCGGGAGGACGGGAGCAGTTCTTC. It translates to CASSLELAGGREQFF.